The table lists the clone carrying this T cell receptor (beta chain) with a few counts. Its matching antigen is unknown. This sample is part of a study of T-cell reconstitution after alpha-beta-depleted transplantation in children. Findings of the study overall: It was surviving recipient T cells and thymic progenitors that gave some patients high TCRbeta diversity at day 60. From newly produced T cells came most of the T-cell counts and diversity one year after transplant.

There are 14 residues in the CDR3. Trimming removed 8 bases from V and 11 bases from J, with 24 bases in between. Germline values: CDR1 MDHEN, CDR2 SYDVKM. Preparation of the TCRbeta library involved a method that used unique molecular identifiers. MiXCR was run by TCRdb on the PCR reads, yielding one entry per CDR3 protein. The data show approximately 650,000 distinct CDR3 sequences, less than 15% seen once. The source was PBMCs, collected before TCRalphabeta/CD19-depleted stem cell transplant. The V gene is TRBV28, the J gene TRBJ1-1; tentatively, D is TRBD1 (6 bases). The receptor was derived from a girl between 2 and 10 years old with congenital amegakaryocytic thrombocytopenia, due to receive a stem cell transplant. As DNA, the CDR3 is TGTGCCAGCTTCGTGGGCTATGCAGGGGAGATGGCTTTCTTT. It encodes CASFVGYAGEMAFF.